This T cell receptor (beta chain) was documented in a study of monozygotic twins with cystic fibrosis. About the research overall: Libraries were built from three micrograms of fragmented DNA using about 15 PCR cycles. Whole-study results and caveats: Unrelated CF individuals shared fewer identical clonotypes than monozygotic CF twins. In 13 of 16 pairs, V gene usage was closest to the co-twin's. Clonality was generally low (median approximately 0.0088), higher in the most severe patients.

The CDR3 length is 18 residues. The germline V gene has CDR1 MGHRA and CDR2 YSYEKL. Losses at the gene ends were 2 bases for V and 0 bases for J; bases not matched to a gene: 10. TCRdb's table, derived via immunoSEQ multiplex PCR, lists solely in-frame clones and lacks some. The sample has 25,000 to 30,000 clones, 75% to 95% seen once. As for this clone: Its target is unknown.

The TCR sequence derives from a girl aged 2 to 9 with cystic fibrosis. Sequenced sample: blood. The rearrangement uses TRBV4-1 and TRBJ2-7, with TRBD1 matching over 10 bases. Here the CDR3 DNA reads TGCGCCAGCAGCCAAAAAAGCCTGGGACAGGGGACCTCCTACGAGCAGTACTTC. It translates to CASSQKSLGQGTSYEQYF.